This passage covers 32 T cell receptor beta chains from one sample sequenced in a study of Graves' ophthalmopathy and Graves' hyperthyroidism (dated by TCRdb to 2017 to 2018). Sequencing instrument: Illumina HiSeq 2000. For repertoire sequencing, TCR beta CDR3 regions were amplified from RNA transcripts. The first round was an RT-PCR using HTBI primers with the Qiagen OneStep RT-PCR kit, and this first round was followed by a second-round multiplex PCR, then size selection and purification. In TCRdb, the public reads were trimmed at Q25 with fastp and aligned with MiXCR, with productive beta chains retained. Entries are consolidated by CDR3 protein sequence, retaining the most common genes and DNA. The sample yields hundreds of thousands of distinct CDR3 sequences; roughly 21% were counted once. Under 3.5% of the sample belongs to the ten largest clones. The sequencing sample was made of peripheral blood. The receptors originated from a woman in her late teens or twenties with stable Graves' hyperthyroidism. Donor details come from another sample of the same person, matched by shared clones.

This clonotype has at least ten counts. V is TRBV20-1 and J is TRBJ2-5, with 9 positions matching TRBD2. The V gene end was trimmed by 6 bases and the J gene end by 4 bases; junction bases not matched to a gene: 6. In germline, CDR1 is DFQATT, CDR2 SNEGSKA (reference sequence). The CDR3 has 13 amino acids. In DNA form, the CDR3 reads TGCAGTGCAAGACTAGCGGCAGGAGAGACCCAGTACTTC. Protein: CSARLAAGETQYF.

This clonotype was recorded at least ten times. The chain couples TRBV29-1 to TRBJ2-3; tentatively, D is TRBD1 or TRBD2 (5 bases each). Looked up from germline, CDR1 is SQVTM and CDR2 is ANQGSEA. The CDR3 extends over 13 amino acids. V lost 3 bases, J lost 5 bases, and 12 bases lay in between. CDR3 DNA: TGCAGCGTTGAGTCCGGGGCAGTAGATACGCAGTATTTT. This codes for CSVESGAVDTQYF.

The sample holds one count of this clonotype. The chain links TRBV4-1 to TRBJ2-5; possible D gene TRBD2, 5 bases. V lost 0 bases and J 1 base, leaving 12 bases between the germline ends. In germline, CDR1 is MGHRA, CDR2 YSYEKL. The CDR3 has 16 amino acids. The CDR3 DNA sequence: TGCGCCAGCAGCCAAGATGCCAGCGGAGCCCAAGAGACCCAGTACTTC. Residues: CASSQDASGAQETQYF.

At least ten counts were recorded for this clonotype. This chain connects TRBV19 to TRBJ1-1, with TRBD1 as a possible D gene (5 bases). V lost 2 bases and J 0 bases, leaving 16 bases between the germline ends. The CDR3 is made up of 17 amino acids. Germline lookup yields CDR1 LNHDA and CDR2 SQIVND (reference sequence). This CDR3 reads CASSILGWGRMNTEAFF. The CDR3 bases are TGTGCCAGTAGTATACTGGGATGGGGACGGATGAACACTGAAGCTTTCTTT.

This clonotype came up many times. This sequence joins TRBV24-1 and TRBJ2-4; D call uncertain. V lost 2 bases and J 3 bases, leaving 10 bases between the germline ends. This CDR3 is built from 15 residues. Germline V CDR1 and CDR2: KGHDR, SFDVKD. CDR3 protein: CATSDYRWDKNIQYF. The CDR3 nucleotides are TGTGCCACCAGTGATTACCGTTGGGACAAAAACATTCAGTACTTC.

V and J are TRBV6-1 and TRBJ1-6; 7 nucleotides align to TRBD1. J lost 8 bases, V lost 5 bases, and 21 bases had no gene match. Germline V gene data show CDR1 as MNHNS and CDR2 as SASEGT. This CDR3 is built from 19 residues. CDR3 DNA sequence: TGTGCCAGCAGTCTAAGCCCACAACCTCGGGACAGTCCTTATTCACCCCTCCACTTT. As protein: CASSLSPQPRDSPYSPLHF.

This clonotype was seen once. The CDR3 DNA sequence: TGCAGTGCTAGTGACATCACGGACGAGCAGTACTTC. Its protein product is CSASDITDEQYF. The rearrangement uses TRBV20-1 and TRBJ2-7; D ambiguous. The CDR3 length is 12 residues. CDR1 is DFQATT, CDR2 SNEGSKA, per germline (reference sequence). Trimming took off 3 bases at V and 5 bases at J, with 11 bases between the two ends.

Ten or more counts support this clonotype. The chain links TRBV24-1 to TRBJ2-7; the D gene is possibly TRBD2 (5 bases). Per the germline V gene, CDR1 is KGHDR and CDR2 is SFDVKD. V was trimmed by 5 bases and J by 5 bases, leaving 12 bases between them. The CDR3 spans 13 residues. Written as DNA, the CDR3 is TGTGCCACCAGTGGAGGGAATGTGAACGAGCAGTACTTC. Residues: CATSGGNVNEQYF.

The rearrangement links TRBV28 to TRBJ2-7; D gene ambiguous. The CDR3 has 13 amino acids. The V gene lost 5 bases and the J gene lost 3 bases, with 11 bases spanning the gap. Germline-derived CDR1 and CDR2 are MDHEN and SYDVKM. The CDR3 nucleotides read TGTGCCAGCAGTCCTCCCCCTCTCTACGAGCAGTACTTC. It codes for CASSPPPLYEQYF.

This clonotype was recorded at least ten times. The gene calls are TRBV12-3 or TRBV12-4 and TRBJ2-7; possible D gene TRBD1, 5 bases. CDR3 length equals 15 residues. The V and J ends lost 3 bases and 3 bases respectively, with 15 bases between them. The CDR3 region is CASSFSQGSFYEQYF. DNA for the CDR3: TGTGCCAGCAGTTTCAGCCAGGGTTCTTTCTACGAGCAGTACTTC.

V usage is TRBV30 and J usage is TRBJ1-2; D uncertain. The V gene's germline CDR1 is GTSNPN and CDR2 SVGIG (reference sequence). The CDR3 contains 13 residues. V was pared by 5 bases and J by 2 bases, with 12 bases between. The CDR3 DNA reads as TGTGCCTGGTTGGAGGGAATGAACTATGGCTACACCTTC. This sequence encodes CAWLEGMNYGYTF.

The sample holds many counts of this clonotype. The V and J genes are TRBV6-1 and TRBJ1-5, with TRBD1 identical over 10 bases. V was pared by 7 bases and J by 3 bases, with 9 bases of the junction left unmatched. The CDR3 sequence is 16 residues long. Germline values: CDR1 MNHNS, CDR2 SASEGT. This CDR3 is CASMPRDRGPNQPQHF. The CDR3 DNA follows: TGTGCCAGCATGCCCCGGGACAGGGGACCCAATCAGCCCCAGCATTTT.

There are many counts of this clonotype. The rearrangement uses TRBV2 and TRBJ2-5, with D perhaps given as TRBD1 or TRBD2 (5 bases each). This CDR3 has 14 residues. The germline CDR1 and CDR2 sequences are SNHLY and FYNNEI. Trimming removed 7 bases at V and 2 bases at J, with 14 bases between. The CDR3 reads CASISPGQQETQYF. In nucleotides, the CDR3 is TGTGCCAGCATCTCACCGGGGCAGCAAGAGACCCAGTACTTC.

The chain combines TRBV6-5 with TRBJ2-7; D not resolved. Germline CDR1 and CDR2: MNHEY and SVGAGI. The V end lost 4 bases, the J end lost 5 bases, and 18 bases lay between the germline ends. The CDR3 spans 15 residues. CDR3 bases: TGTGCCAGCAGTTCTAAAGTGGGCGCAAGCGACGAGCAGTACTTC. Its translation is CASSSKVGASDEQYF.

The chain uses TRBV24-1 and TRBJ2-7; D not resolved. The V gene lost 2 bases and the J gene lost 0 bases, with 10 bases spanning the gap. This CDR3 has 15 amino acids. The germline V gene has CDR1 KGHDR and CDR2 SFDVKD. The CDR3 nucleotides read TGTGCCACCAGTGATTCCCGCAGCTACTCCTACGAGCAGTACTTC. This sequence encodes CATSDSRSYSYEQYF.

This chain joins TRBV7-6 and TRBJ2-2, with TRBD2 matching 7 bases. The CDR3 totals 14 residues. CDR1 is SGHVS, CDR2 FNYEAQ, per germline. Trimming cost V 8 bases and J 0 bases; bases outside gene matches: 3. The CDR3 here is CASGGDANTGELFF. In DNA, the CDR3 is TGTGCCAGCGGGGGGGACGCGAACACCGGGGAGCTGTTTTTT.

This clonotype was seen at least ten times. V and J are TRBV2 and TRBJ2-7; 9 bases match TRBD1. Germline V gene data show CDR1 as SNHLY and CDR2 as FYNNEI. V lost 2 bases to trimming and J lost 5 bases; unmatched junction nucleotides: 4. The CDR3 has 14 residues. The CDR3 spells CASSETGGLDEQYF. The CDR3 DNA reads as TGTGCCAGCAGTGAAACAGGGGGCTTGGACGAGCAGTACTTC.

This clonotype occurred many times. V is TRBV15 and J is TRBJ2-7; D not certain. The length of the CDR3 is 15 residues. The V and J ends lost 4 bases and 3 bases respectively, with 16 bases between them. Germline CDR1 LNHNV, CDR2 YYDKDF (reference sequence). In nucleotides, the CDR3 is TGTGCCACCAGCACCCCCCTGTGTGTTTACTACGAGCAGTACTTC. It is translated as CATSTPLCVYYEQYF.

The chain combines TRBV6-2 or TRBV6-3 with TRBJ2-5; 14 bases line up with TRBD2. CDR3 length equals 18 residues. Looked up from germline, CDR1 is MNHEY and CDR2 is SVGEGT. The V gene end was trimmed by 6 bases and the J gene end by 3 bases; junction bases not matched to a gene: 12. The CDR3 is CASSKTGLAGVLEETQYF. As DNA, the CDR3 is TGTGCCAGCAGCAAAACGGGACTAGCGGGAGTGTTGGAAGAGACCCAGTACTTC.

This sequence joins TRBV18 and TRBJ2-7, with a possible D match to TRBD1 (6 bases). This CDR3 region has 16 residues. V lost 4 bases to trimming and J lost 4 bases, with 20 bases between them. The germline V gene encodes CDR1 KGHSH and CDR2 LQKENI. CDR3 sequence: CASSLLGAGVRYEQYF. CDR3 nucleotide sequence: TGTGCCAGCTCACTCCTCGGGGCAGGGGTTCGATACGAGCAGTACTTC.

This clonotype has ten or more counts. The V and J genes are TRBV7-2 and TRBJ1-1; perhaps TRBD1 as D (5 bases). V gave up 1 base and J gave up 7 bases, with 10 bases separating them. Germline V CDR1 and CDR2: SGHTA, FQGNSA. The CDR3 covers 13 residues. The CDR3: CASSLGGSNEAFF. In DNA form, the CDR3 reads TGTGCCAGCAGCTTAGGGGGGAGTAATGAAGCTTTCTTT.

In its sample, this clonotype was seen many times. The rearrangement links TRBV12-3 or TRBV12-4 to TRBJ2-4; TRBD2 aligns across 8 bases. This CDR3 has 15 amino acids. The V segment lost 3 bases and the J segment 5 bases; nucleotides outside the gene matches: 6. The CDR3 nucleotides are TGTGCCAGCAGTTTGAGCGGGGGCGCTCAAAACATTCAGTACTTC. This gives the protein CASSLSGGAQNIQYF.

This clonotype has at least ten counts. This chain uses TRBV6-1 with TRBJ2-4; TRBD2 might be the D (6 bases). V shed 0 bases and J shed 5 bases, with 14 bases lying between them. The length of the CDR3 is 16 residues. Germline V gene data show CDR1 as MNHNS and CDR2 as SASEGT. The CDR3 nucleotides are TGTGCCAGCAGTGAAGCAATCAGGAGGGGTCAAAACATTCAGTACTTC. Amino acid sequence: CASSEAIRRGQNIQYF.

The chain recombines TRBV5-1 with TRBJ2-7; 8 nucleotides agree with TRBD1. The CDR3 is made up of 16 amino acids. Germline CDR1 SGHRS, CDR2 YFSETQ. The trim removed 3 bases at V and 0 bases at J, leaving 8 bases unmatched. This CDR3 reads CASSSHLGQASYEQYF. The CDR3, as DNA: TGCGCCAGCAGCTCCCACTTGGGACAGGCCTCCTACGAGCAGTACTTC. Full variable domain (rest looked up from reference TRBV5-1 and TRBJ2-7): KAGVTQTPRYLIKTRGQQVTLSCSPISGHRSVSWYQQTPGQGLQFLFEYFSETQRNKGNFPGRFSGRQFSNSRSEMNVSTLELGDSALYLCASSSHLGQASYEQYFGPGTRLTVT.

Concerning this clonotype itself: A much larger clone differs from this one at a single base, so this may be a read error. J is TRBJ2-7 and V is TRBV20-1, with 11 bases matching TRBD2. The CDR3 is 13 residues long. V was clipped by 4 bases and J by 6 bases; unmatched bases: 5. Germline assignment: CDR1 DFQATT and CDR2 SNEGSKA (reference sequence). CDR3 sequence (DNA): TGCAGTGCTACGGGACTAGCGGTGGGCGAGCAGTACTTC. Residues: CSATGLAVGEQYF.

As concerns this clonotype: Its ends do not fully match the called genes, so a read error is possible. CDR3 bases: TGTGCCAGCACAGGTGGGCCCTATGAGCAGTACTTC. Its translation: CASTGGPYEQYF. J is TRBJ2-7 and V is TRBV28; no definite D call. Per the germline V gene, CDR1 is MDHEN and CDR2 is SYDVKM. This CDR3 has 12 amino acids.

This clonotype was detected many times. The chain uses TRBV12-3 or TRBV12-4 and TRBJ1-5; D is ambiguous. V lost 1 base, J lost 7 bases, and 11 bases lay in between. This CDR3 is built from 14 residues. DNA of the CDR3: TGTGCCAGCAGTTTAGGGGGTCGGGGACAGCCCCAGCATTTT. Protein product: CASSLGGRGQPQHF.

This clonotype was observed at least ten times. The CDR3 here is CASSLAPSGQETQYF. CDR3 DNA: TGTGCCAGCAGCTTGGCCCCCTCTGGCCAGGAGACCCAGTACTTC. The chain links TRBV7-8 to TRBJ2-5; D not resolved. The CDR3 is 15 residues long. In germline, CDR1 is SGHVS, CDR2 FQNEAQ. Trimming stripped 3 bases from V and 5 bases from J, with 16 bases between.

There are many counts of this clonotype. The CDR3 is CASSLRDRRLYGYTF. As DNA, the CDR3 is TGTGCCAGCAGCCTCCGGGACAGGCGACTCTATGGCTACACCTTC. This chain uses TRBV7-2 with TRBJ1-2; 8 bases map to TRBD1. J was trimmed by 4 bases and V by 5 bases; bases with no gene match: 9. The length of the CDR3 is 15 residues. Germline values: CDR1 SGHTA, CDR2 FQGNSA. The full variable domain, completed using reference TRBV7-2 and TRBJ1-2, is GAGVSQSPSNKVTEKGKDVELRCDPISGHTALYWYRQSLGQGLEFLIYFQGNSAPDKSGLPSDRFSAERTGGSVSTLTIQRTQQEDSAVYLCASSLRDRRLYGYTFGSGTRLTVV.

The chain has TRBV19 and TRBJ1-5; D is undetermined. The CDR3 length is 14 residues. V lost 6 bases and J 2 bases, leaving 11 bases between the germline ends. Germline CDR1 reads LNHDA; CDR2 reads SQIVND (reference sequence). DNA for the CDR3: TGTGCCAGTAGGGTCCTCACGGGCAATCAGCCCCAGCATTTT. Its translation: CASRVLTGNQPQHF.

CDR3 coding DNA: TGTGCCAGCAGCCAATCCGCCGGGACTAGTATCTACGAGCAGTACTTC. It is translated as CASSQSAGTSIYEQYF. The V gene is TRBV7-3, the J gene TRBJ2-7; the match to TRBD2 covers 8 bases. This CDR3 is built from 16 residues. Germline loops: CDR1 SGHTA, CDR2 FQGTGA. With V trimmed by 5 bases and J by 3 bases, 12 bases remained unmatched.

This clonotype was counted ten times or more. The chain joins TRBV2 to TRBJ2-7; D gene ambiguous. CDR3 length equals 12 residues. Germline-derived CDR1 and CDR2 are SNHLY and FYNNEI. Between the trimmed V and J ends, which lost 6 bases and 5 bases, there was a span of 11 bases. CDR3 in DNA: TGTGCCAGCAGCAGGTTTGGGGACGAGCAGTACTTC. It encodes CASSRFGDEQYF.